Sequencing of this TCR beta chain was carried out in a study of T cells after yellow fever vaccination. The CDR3 has 12 amino acids. The germline CDR1 and CDR2 sequences are ENHRY and SYGVKD. Trimming pared 2 bases from V and 3 bases from J, leaving 5 bases between. MiXCR, applied by TCRdb to the 5' RACE reads, yields one record per CDR3 protein. The data hold about 220,000 distinct CDR3 sequences, with roughly 6.2% observed a single time. This clonotype was counted only a few times. The chain employs TRBV10-3 and TRBJ2-7; D uncertain. Material: CD4+ T cells sorted from PBMCs, obtained on the day of the yellow fever booster vaccination. The clonotype comes from a man in his thirties or forties who received the YFV17D yellow fever vaccine. CDR3 sequence: CAISEGRYEQYF. CDR3 DNA: TGTGCCATCAGTGAGGGCCGCTACGAGCAGTACTTC.